This T cell receptor beta chain appears in the sequencing data of a study of glioma-infiltrating T cells after dendritic cell vaccination. Study outcomes and limitations: The cohort had few patients with full blood and tumor sets.

Input was 2 to 2.5 ug genomic DNA, or all available if less. Data came from immunoSEQ multiplex PCR; TCRdb stores just in-frame clones and leaves some out. The sample includes fewer than 85,000 clones, around 81% of them seen just once. Of note for this clone: Its antigen is undetermined.

V shed 1 base and J shed 8 bases, with 12 bases lying between them. Germline CDR1 reads SEHNR; CDR2 reads FQNEAQ (reference sequence). The CDR3 is 14 amino acids. PBMC sampling occurred before vaccination, two weeks after the third dose, and at progression. This TCR derives from a human donor with glioblastoma. Sample: blood, taken before dendritic cell vaccination. This chain connects TRBV7-9 to TRBJ2-1, with D tentatively TRBD1 (6 bases). This CDR3 reads CASSLGQQGDEQFF. The CDR3 DNA reads as TGTGCCAGCAGCTTAGGCCAACAGGGAGATGAGCAGTTCTTC.